The clone carrying this TCR beta chain was seen more than once but under ten times. The sample is drawn from a study of identical twins. TCRdb fed the 5' RACE reads into MiXCR, producing one record per CDR3 protein. This repertoire shows some 500,000 distinct CDR3 sequences, 14% found once; its top ten account for approximately 0.98%. Germline-derived CDR1 and CDR2 are SGHTA and FQGNSA. V was shortened by 6 bases and J by 10 bases, with 17 bases between the two germline ends. CDR3 length: 13 amino acids. A further study also used this sample, focusing on yellow fever vaccine responses in identical twins.

The chain is built from TRBV7-2 and TRBJ2-3; D ambiguous. The sequence derives from a woman between 18 and 29 years old in good health. Sequencing was carried out using CD4+ T cells sorted from blood. The CDR3 DNA follows: TGTGCCAGCAGAGGAGAAGGCCGTACCGCGCAGTATTTT. Residues: CASRGEGRTAQYF.